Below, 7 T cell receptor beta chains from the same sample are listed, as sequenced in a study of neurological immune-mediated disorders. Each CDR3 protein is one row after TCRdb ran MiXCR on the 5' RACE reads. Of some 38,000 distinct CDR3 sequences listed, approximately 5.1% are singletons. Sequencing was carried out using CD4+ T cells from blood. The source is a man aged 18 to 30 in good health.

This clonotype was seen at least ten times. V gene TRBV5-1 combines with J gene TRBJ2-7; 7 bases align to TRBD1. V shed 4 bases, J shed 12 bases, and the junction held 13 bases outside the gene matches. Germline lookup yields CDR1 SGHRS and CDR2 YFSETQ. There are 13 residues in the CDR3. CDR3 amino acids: CASSTGETGLMYF. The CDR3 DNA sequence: TGCGCCAGCAGCACCGGTGAGACAGGGTTGATGTACTTC.

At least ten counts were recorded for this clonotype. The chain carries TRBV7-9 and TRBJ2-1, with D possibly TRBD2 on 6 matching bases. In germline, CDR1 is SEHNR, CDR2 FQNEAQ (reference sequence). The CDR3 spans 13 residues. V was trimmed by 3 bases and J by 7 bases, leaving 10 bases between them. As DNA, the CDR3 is TGTGCCAGCAGCTTGGGAGGAGGGAATGAGCAGTTCTTC. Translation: CASSLGGGNEQFF.

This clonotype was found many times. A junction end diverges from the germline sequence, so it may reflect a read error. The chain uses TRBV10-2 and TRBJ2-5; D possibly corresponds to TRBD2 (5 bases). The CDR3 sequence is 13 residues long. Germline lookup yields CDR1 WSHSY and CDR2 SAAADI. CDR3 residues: CASSDPTGIEANF. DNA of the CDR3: TGCGCCAGCAGTGATCCCACCGGGATAGAAGCGAACTTC.

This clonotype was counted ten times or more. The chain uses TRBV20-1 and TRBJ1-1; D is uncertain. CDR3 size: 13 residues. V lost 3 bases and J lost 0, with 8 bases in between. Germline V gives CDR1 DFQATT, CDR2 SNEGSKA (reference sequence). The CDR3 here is CSASPGLNTEAFF. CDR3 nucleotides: TGCAGTGCTAGTCCCGGGTTGAACACTGAAGCTTTCTTT.

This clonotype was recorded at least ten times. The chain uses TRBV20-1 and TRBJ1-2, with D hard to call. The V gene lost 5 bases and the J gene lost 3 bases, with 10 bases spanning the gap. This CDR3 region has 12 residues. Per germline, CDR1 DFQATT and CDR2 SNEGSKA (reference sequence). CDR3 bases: TGCAGTGCTCAAATTCGGGACTATGGCTACACCTTC. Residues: CSAQIRDYGYTF.

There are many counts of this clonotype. DNA of the CDR3: TGCGCCAGCAGCACGGGACGGGATGAGGAGCCCCTCCACTTT. Translation gives CASSTGRDEEPLHF. The chain uses TRBV5-1 and TRBJ1-6; D may be TRBD1 (5 bases). The CDR3 has 14 residues. From germline, CDR1 is SGHRS and CDR2 YFSETQ. Trimming removed 4 bases from V and 13 bases from J, with 18 bases in between.

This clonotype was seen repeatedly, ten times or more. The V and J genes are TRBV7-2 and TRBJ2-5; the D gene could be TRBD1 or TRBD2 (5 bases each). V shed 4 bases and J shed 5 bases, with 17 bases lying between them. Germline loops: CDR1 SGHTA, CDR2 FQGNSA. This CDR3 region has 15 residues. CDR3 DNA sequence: TGTGCCAGCAGCTCCCTTTCGGGGTGGGGGGAGACCCAGTACTTC. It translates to CASSSLSGWGETQYF.